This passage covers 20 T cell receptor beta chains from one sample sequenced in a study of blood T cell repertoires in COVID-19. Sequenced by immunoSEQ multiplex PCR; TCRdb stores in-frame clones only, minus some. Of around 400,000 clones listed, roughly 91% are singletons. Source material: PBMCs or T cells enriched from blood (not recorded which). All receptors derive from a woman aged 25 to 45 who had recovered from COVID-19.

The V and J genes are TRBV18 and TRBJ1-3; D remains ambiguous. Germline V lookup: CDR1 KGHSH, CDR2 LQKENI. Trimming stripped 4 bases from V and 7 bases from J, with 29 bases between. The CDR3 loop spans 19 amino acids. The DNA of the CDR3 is TGTGCCAGCTCACGCCTACGATTGGAGGCCATCCACTTGACGAACACCATATATTTT. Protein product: CASSRLRLEAIHLTNTIYF.

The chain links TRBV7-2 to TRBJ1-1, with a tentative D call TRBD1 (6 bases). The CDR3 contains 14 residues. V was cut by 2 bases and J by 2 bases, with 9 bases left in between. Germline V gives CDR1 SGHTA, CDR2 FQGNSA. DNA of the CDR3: TGTGCCAGCAGCTTATACAGGGACAACACTGAAGCTTTCTTT. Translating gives CASSLYRDNTEAFF.

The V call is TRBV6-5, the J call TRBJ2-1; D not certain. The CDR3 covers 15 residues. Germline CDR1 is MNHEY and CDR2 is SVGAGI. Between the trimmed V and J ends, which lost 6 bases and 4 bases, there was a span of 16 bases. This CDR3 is CASSLPGGGYNEQFF. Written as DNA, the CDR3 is TGTGCCAGCAGCCTACCCGGTGGCGGATACAATGAGCAGTTCTTC.

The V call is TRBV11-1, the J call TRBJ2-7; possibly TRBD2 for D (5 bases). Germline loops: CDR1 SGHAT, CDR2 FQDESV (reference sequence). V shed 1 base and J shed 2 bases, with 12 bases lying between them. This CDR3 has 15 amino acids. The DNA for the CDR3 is TGTGCCAGCAGCTTAGTATCGGGAAGGGCCTACGAGCAGTACTTC. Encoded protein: CASSLVSGRAYEQYF.

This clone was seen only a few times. The CDR3 DNA is TGTGCCAGCAGCTTCACCGGGGGCGGGAGCCGCAATGAGCAGTTCTTC. Translation gives CASSFTGGGSRNEQFF. V usage is TRBV5-4 and J usage is TRBJ2-1; TRBD2 is a possible D gene (7 bases). This CDR3 spans 16 amino acids. From germline, CDR1 is SGHNT and CDR2 YYREEE (reference sequence). Trimming removed 2 bases from V and 6 bases from J, with 18 bases in between.

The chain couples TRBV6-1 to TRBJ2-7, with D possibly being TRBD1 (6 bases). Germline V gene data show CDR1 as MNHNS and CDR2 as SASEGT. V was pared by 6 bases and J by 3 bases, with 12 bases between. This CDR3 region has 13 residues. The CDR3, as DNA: TGTGCCAGCAGCGGACAGTCGATCTACGAGCAGTACTTC. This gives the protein CASSGQSIYEQYF.

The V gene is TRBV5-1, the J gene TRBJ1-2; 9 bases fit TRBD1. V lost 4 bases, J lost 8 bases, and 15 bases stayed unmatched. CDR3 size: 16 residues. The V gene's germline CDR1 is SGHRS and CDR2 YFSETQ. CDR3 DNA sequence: TGCGCCAGCAGCGATGTACCGGGACAGGGATTCCAGGGCTACACCTTC. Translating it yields CASSDVPGQGFQGYTF.

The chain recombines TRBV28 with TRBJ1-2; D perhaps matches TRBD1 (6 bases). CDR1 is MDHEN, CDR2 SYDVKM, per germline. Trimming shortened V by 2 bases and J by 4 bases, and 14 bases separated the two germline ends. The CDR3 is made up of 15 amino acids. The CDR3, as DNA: TGTGCCAGCAGTTTAGTCGGGCAGGGGAGCTATGGCTACACCTTC. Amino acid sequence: CASSLVGQGSYGYTF.

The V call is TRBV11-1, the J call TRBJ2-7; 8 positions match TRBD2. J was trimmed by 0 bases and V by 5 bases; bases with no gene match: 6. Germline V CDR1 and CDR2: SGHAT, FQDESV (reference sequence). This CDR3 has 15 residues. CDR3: CASSPGGRSSYEQYF. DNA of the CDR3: TGTGCCAGCAGCCCCGGCGGGAGGAGCTCCTACGAGCAGTACTTC.

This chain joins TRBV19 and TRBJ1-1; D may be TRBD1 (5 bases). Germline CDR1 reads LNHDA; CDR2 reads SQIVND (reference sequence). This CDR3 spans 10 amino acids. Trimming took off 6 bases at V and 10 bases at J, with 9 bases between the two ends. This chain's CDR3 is CASSGGGAFF. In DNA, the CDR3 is TGTGCCAGTAGCGGGGGGGGAGCTTTCTTT.

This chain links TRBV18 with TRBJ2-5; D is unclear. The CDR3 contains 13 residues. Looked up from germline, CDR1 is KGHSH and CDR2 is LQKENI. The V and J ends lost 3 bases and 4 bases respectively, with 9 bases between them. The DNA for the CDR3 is TGTGCCAGCTCACCCCGGTCCCCAGAGACCCAGTACTTC. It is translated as CASSPRSPETQYF.

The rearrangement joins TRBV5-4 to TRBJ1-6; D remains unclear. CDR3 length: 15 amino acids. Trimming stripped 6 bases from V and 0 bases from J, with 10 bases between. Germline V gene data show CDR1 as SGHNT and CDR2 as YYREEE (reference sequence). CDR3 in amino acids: CASTLGSSYNSPLHF. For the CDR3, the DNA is TGTGCCAGCACCCTCGGGAGCTCCTATAATTCACCCCTCCACTTT.

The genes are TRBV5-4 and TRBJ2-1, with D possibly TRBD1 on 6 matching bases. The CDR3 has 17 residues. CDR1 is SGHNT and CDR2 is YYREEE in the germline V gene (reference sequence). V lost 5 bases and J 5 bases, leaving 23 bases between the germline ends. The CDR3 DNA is TGTGCCAGCAGTTGGGACACCCTAGTCCGTCTCGACAATGAGCAGTTCTTC. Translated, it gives CASSWDTLVRLDNEQFF.

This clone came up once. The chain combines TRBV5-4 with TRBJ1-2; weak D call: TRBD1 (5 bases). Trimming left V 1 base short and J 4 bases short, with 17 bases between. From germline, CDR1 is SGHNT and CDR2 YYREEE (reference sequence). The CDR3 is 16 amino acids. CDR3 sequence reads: CASSLQGQDLIYGYTF. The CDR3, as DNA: TGTGCCAGCAGCTTGCAGGGCCAGGACCTTATCTATGGCTACACCTTC. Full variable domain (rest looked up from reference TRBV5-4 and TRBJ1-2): ETGVTQSPTHLIKTRGQQVTLRCSSQSGHNTVSWYQQALGQGPQFIFQYYREEENGRGNFPPRFSGLQFPNYSSELNVNALELDDSALYLCASSLQGQDLIYGYTFGSGTRLTVV.

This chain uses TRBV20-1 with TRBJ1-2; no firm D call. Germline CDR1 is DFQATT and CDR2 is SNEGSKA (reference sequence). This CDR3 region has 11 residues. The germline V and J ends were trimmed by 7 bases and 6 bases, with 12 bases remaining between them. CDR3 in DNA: TGCAGTGTACGGCAGGCCGATGGCTACACCTTC. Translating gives CSVRQADGYTF.

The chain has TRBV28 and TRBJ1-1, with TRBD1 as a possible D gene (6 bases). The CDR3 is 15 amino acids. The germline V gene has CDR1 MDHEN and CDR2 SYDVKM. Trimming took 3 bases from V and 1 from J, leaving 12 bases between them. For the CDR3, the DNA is TGTGCCAGCAGTTTGCCGGGAGGGGGGAACACTGAAGCTTTCTTT. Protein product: CASSLPGGGNTEAFF.

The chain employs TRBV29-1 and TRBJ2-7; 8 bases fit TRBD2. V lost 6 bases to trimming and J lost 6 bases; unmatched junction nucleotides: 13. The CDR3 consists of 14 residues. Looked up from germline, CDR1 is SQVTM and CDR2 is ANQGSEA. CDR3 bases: TGCAGCGTAACTCCGGGACTAGGACTGGTCGAGCAGTACTTC. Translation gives CSVTPGLGLVEQYF.

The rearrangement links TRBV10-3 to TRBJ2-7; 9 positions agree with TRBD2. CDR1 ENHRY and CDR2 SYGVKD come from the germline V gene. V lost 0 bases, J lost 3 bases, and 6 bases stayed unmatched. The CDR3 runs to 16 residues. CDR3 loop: CAISESTSGEGYEQYF. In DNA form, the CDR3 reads TGTGCCATCAGTGAGTCGACTAGCGGAGAGGGCTACGAGCAGTACTTC.

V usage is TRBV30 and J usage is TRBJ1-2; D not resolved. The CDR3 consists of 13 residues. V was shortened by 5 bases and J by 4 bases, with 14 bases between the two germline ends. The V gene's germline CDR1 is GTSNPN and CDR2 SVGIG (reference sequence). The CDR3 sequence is CAWAAGKGYGYTF. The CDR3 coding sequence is TGTGCCTGGGCGGCGGGTAAGGGCTATGGCTACACCTTC.

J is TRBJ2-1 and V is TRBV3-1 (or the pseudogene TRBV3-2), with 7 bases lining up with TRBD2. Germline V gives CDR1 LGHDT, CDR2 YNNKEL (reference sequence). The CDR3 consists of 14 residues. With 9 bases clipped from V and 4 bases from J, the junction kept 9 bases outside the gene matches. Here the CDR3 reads CASKRGPYYNEQFF. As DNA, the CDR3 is TGTGCCAGTAAGCGGGGCCCTTATTACAATGAGCAGTTCTTC.